The 7 T cell receptor beta chains below come from one sample, sequenced in a study of spatial heterogeneity in lung cancer. Time point noted: sample taken at primary tumor resection. No cell sorting; template was whole RNA from tumor, lung tissue or PBMC. TCRdb used MiXCR to reprocess the 5' RACE reads, holding one entry per CDR3 protein. Among tens of thousands of distinct CDR3 sequences, more than 10% were seen once, and the ten largest hold just over 40%. The material was PBMCs, obtained at surgery. The receptor source for this set is a male donor with early-stage non-small cell lung cancer.

This clonotype was observed a handful of times. J is TRBJ2-3 and V is TRBV9, with TRBD2 as a possible D gene (6 bases). There are 16 residues in the CDR3. The germline V gene encodes CDR1 SGDLS and CDR2 YYNGEE. V was cut by 4 bases and J by 1 base, with 16 bases left in between. The CDR3 reads CASSRDFQGGTDTQYF. CDR3 DNA: TGTGCCAGCAGCCGGGACTTCCAAGGGGGCACAGATACGCAGTATTTT.

As regards this clonotype: The germline gene is not matched at one end of the junction; a read error may be the cause. The chain joins TRBV29-1 to TRBJ2-5, with D unclear. The V gene's germline CDR1 is SQVTM and CDR2 ANQGSEA. The CDR3 spans 10 residues. CDR3 coding DNA: TGCAGCGTTCGGCAAGAGACCCGGTACTTC. This encodes CSVRQETRYF.

This clonotype was seen a handful of times. The V gene is TRBV20-1, the J gene TRBJ2-1, with 9 bases that match TRBD2. Germline assignment: CDR1 DFQATT and CDR2 SNEGSKA (reference sequence). The length of the CDR3 is 13 residues. After removal of 1 base from V and 15 bases from J, the junction contained 10 bases not matched to a gene. This chain's CDR3 is CSARGGLAPFAFF. The CDR3 coding sequence is TGCAGTGCTAGAGGGGGACTAGCCCCTTTCGCGTTCTTC.

The gene calls are TRBV10-1 and TRBJ2-3; 13 nucleotides match TRBD2. The CDR3 has 17 amino acids. The junction had 6 bases not matched to a gene; V was cut back by 4 bases and J by 2 bases. Germline CDR1 is WNHNN and CDR2 is SYGVQD (reference sequence). CDR3 DNA: TGCGCCAGCAGTGGGACTAGCGGGGGACGCCTCACAGATACGCAGTATTTT. The encoded protein is CASSGTSGGRLTDTQYF.

This clonotype was counted only a few times. This chain connects TRBV5-1 to TRBJ2-5, with TRBD1 matching 7 bases. Germline CDR1 reads SGHRS; CDR2 reads YFSETQ. Losses at the gene ends were 4 bases for V and 1 base for J; bases not matched to a gene: 4. This CDR3 contains 14 residues. In DNA, the CDR3 is TGCGCCAGCAGCCAAGGGACAGCCCAAGAGACCCAGTACTTC. Amino acids: CASSQGTAQETQYF.

The V and J genes are TRBV12-3 or TRBV12-4 and TRBJ2-1; possibly TRBD1 or TRBD2 for D (5 bases each). The CDR3 length is 12 residues. Trimming cost V 8 bases and J 6 bases, with 11 bases left between them. CDR3 residues: CASSPGTNEQFF. In DNA, the CDR3 is TGTGCCAGCTCGCCGGGGACCAATGAGCAGTTCTTC.

This clonotype was counted a few times. This rearrangement joins TRBV18 to TRBJ1-1, with D possibly matching TRBD1 (6 bases). V lost 3 bases and J lost 1, with 15 bases in between. Germline loops: CDR1 KGHSH, CDR2 LQKENI. The CDR3 totals 16 residues. CDR3 coding DNA: TGTGCCAGCTCACCGCCAGAGTGGACAGCGAACACTGAAGCTTTCTTT. Residues: CASSPPEWTANTEAFF. The full variable domain, completed using reference TRBV18 and TRBJ1-1, is NAGVMQNPRHLVRRRGQEARLRCSPMKGHSHVYWYRQLPEEGLKFMVYLQKENIIDESGMPKERFSAEFPKEGPSILRIQQVVRGDSAAYFCASSPPEWTANTEAFFGQGTRLTVV.